These T cell receptor beta chains were read from a single sample in a study of chemoradiotherapy in HPV16-positive cancers. Measured with immunoSEQ multiplex PCR; TCRdb has only the in-frame clones, and not every one. Among about 12,000 clones, roughly 87% were seen once, and the ten largest hold 22%. The input for sequencing was blood, taken from a patient who underwent chemoradiotherapy. All receptors come from a human donor with HPV-associated anogenital cancer. CDR3s include the opening cysteine and the closing phenylalanine or tryptophan. D genes are given only for firm matches. Clone size is not always given. Where it is, it says once, few, many or a class for expanded clones.

.,.,TRBV4-1,TRBJ2-7,TGCGCCAGCAGCCAAGGGACGGAGAAGTCCTACGAGCAGTACTTC,CASSQGTEKSYEQYF
.,TRBD2,TRBV7-3,TRBJ2-4,TGTGCCAGCAGCTTAGTTGCGGGAGACATTCAGTACTTC,CASSLVAGDIQYF
.,.,TRBV5-1,TRBJ1-1,TGCGCCAGCAGCTTGGATGTTTCAGGGAGGAAAGTTACTGAAGCTTTCTTT,CASSLDVSGRKVTEAFF
.,.,TRBV15,TRBJ1-1,TGTGCCACCAGCAGAAACAGGGAAAACACTGAAGCTTTCTTT,CATSRNRENTEAFF
.,.,TRBV4-1,TRBJ2-7,TGCGCCAGCAGCCAAGATTTTTTGGCGGGAAAGGCCTACGAGCAGTACTTC,CASSQDFLAGKAYEQYF
.,.,TRBV5-1,TRBJ1-1,TGCGCCAGCAGCTTTGAGGGGACTGAAGCTTTCTTT,CASSFEGTEAFF
once,.,TRBV19,TRBJ1-2,TGTGCCAGTAGTTGGGAGGCCGGCGGCTATGGCTACACCTTC,CASSWEAGGYGYTF
.,.,TRBV19,TRBJ2-1,TGTGCCAGTAGTACCCACGCTAGCGTTAGTACGAGTGAGCAGTTCTTC,CASSTHASVSTSEQFF
.,TRBD1,TRBV28,TRBJ1-5,TGTGCCAGCATCTCCAGGGGGATGGTTCAGCCCCAGCATTTT,CASISRGMVQPQHF
.,.,TRBV11-2,TRBJ2-7,TGTGCCAGCAGCTTGATGACAGGCCGGGAGCAGTACTTC,CASSLMTGREQYF
.,.,TRBV6-5,TRBJ1-1,TGTGCCAGCAGTTACGAGTGGGGGAAGGAAGCTTTCTTT,CASSYEWGKEAFF
.,.,TRBV29-1,TRBJ2-5,TGCAGCGTTGAAGATCTTCAGGGGGGCAAGAAAGAGACCCAGTACTTC,CSVEDLQGGKKETQYF
.,TRBD2,TRBV7-2,TRBJ2-1,TGTGCCAGCAGCCCCGAGAGCTGGGAGGGGCTGGCCTACAATGAGCAGTTCTTC,CASSPESWEGLAYNEQFF
.,.,TRBV4-3,TRBJ2-3,TGCGCCAGCAGCCTAGACTCCGGCGGGAAGGCAGATACGCAGTATTTT,CASSLDSGGKADTQYF
.,.,TRBV5-5,TRBJ1-1,TGTGCCAGCAGCCGACCAGGGACAATTCATCCCACCACTGAAGCTTTCTTT,CASSRPGTIHPTTEAFF
.,.,TRBV29-1,TRBJ2-1,TGCAGCGTTGAAAGATTTTTGGGTAATGAGCAGTTCTTC,CSVERFLGNEQFF
.,TRBD1,TRBV5-4,TRBJ2-7,TGTGCCAGCAGCTTGTACACCGGGACAGGGAAGTCCTACGAGCAGTACTTC,CASSLYTGTGKSYEQYF
.,.,TRBV9,TRBJ1-4,TGTGCCAGCAGCCCTCGAGGGCTCTCGGGTAATGAAAAACTGTTTTTT,CASSPRGLSGNEKLFF
.,.,TRBV7-3,TRBJ2-2,TGTGCCAGCAGCCTGGGGACCGGGGAGCTGTTTTTT,CASSLGTGELFF
once,.,TRBV7-9,TRBJ1-1,TGTGCCAGCAGCTTAGTTGAGTTACGAAGGACTGAAGCTTTCTTT,CASSLVELRRTEAFF
.,.,TRBV2,TRBJ1-6,TGTGCCGGCCAGCTCCTCGAGGATTCACCCCTCCACTTT,CAGQLLEDSPLHF
once,.,TRBV2,TRBJ2-7,TGTGCCAGCAGTGAAAACCCCGTCGAGCAGTACTTC,CASSENPVEQYF
.,.,TRBV19,TRBJ2-1,TGTGCCAGTAGTATAACAGGAAACAATGAGCAGTTCTTC,CASSITGNNEQFF
.,.,TRBV2,TRBJ1-6,TGTGCCATCGGAGGGGCTACAGCAAGGTCTTCACCCCTCCACTTT,CAIGGATARSSPLHF
.,.,TRBV11-3,TRBJ2-2,TGTGCCAGCAGCTTAGATGAGAACTCCACCGGGGAGCTGTTTTTT,CASSLDENSTGELFF